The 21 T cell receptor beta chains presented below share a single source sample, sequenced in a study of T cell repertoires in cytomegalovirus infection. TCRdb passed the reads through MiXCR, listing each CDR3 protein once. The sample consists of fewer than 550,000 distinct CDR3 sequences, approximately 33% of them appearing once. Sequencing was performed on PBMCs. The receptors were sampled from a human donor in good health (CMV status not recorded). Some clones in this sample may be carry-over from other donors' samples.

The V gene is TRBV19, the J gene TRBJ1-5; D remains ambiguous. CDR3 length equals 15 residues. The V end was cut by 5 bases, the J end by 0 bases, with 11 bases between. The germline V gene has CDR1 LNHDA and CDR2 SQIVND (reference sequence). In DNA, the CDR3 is TGTGCCAGTAGTCTGGTTGGAACTAGCAATCAGCCCCAGCATTTT. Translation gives CASSLVGTSNQPQHF.

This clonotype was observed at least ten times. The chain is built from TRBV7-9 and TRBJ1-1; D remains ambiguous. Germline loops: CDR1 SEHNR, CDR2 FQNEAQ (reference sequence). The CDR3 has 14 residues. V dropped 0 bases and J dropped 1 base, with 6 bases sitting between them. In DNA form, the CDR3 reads TGTGCCAGCAGCTTAGCGCACCCGAACACTGAAGCTTTCTTT. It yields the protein CASSLAHPNTEAFF.

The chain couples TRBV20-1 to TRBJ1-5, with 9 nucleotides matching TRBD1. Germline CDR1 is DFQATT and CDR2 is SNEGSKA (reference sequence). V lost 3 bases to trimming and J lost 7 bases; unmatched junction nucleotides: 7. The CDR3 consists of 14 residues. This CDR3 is CSASGQGLGQPQHF. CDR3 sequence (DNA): TGCAGTGCTAGTGGACAGGGGCTTGGGCAGCCCCAGCATTTT.

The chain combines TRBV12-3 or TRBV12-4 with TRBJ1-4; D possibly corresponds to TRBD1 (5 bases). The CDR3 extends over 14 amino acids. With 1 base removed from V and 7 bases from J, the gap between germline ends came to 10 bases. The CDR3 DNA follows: TGTGCCAGCAGTTTAGGGCCTCAGGGTGAAAAACTGTTTTTT. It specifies CASSLGPQGEKLFF.

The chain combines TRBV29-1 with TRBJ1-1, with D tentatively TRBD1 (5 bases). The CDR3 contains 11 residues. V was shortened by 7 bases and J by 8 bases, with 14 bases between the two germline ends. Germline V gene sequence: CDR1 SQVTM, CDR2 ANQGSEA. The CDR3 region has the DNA TGCAGCGCAACTACAGGTGTAGAAGCTTTCTTT. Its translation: CSATTGVEAFF.

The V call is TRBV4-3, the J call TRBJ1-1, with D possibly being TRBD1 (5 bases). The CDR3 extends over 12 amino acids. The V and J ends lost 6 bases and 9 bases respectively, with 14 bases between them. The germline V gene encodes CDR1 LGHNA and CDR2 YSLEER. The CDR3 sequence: CASSLGRGKAFF. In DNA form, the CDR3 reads TGCGCCAGCAGTTTGGGACGAGGGAAAGCTTTCTTT.

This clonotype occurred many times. The chain's CDR3 is CASSYRDSYEQYF. CDR3 DNA sequence: TGTGCCAGCAGCTACCGGGACAGCTACGAGCAGTACTTC. V gene TRBV7-2 combines with J gene TRBJ2-7; 7 nucleotides align to TRBD1. This CDR3 contains 13 residues. From germline, CDR1 is SGHTA and CDR2 FQGNSA. After removal of 4 bases from V and 3 bases from J, the junction contained 3 bases not matched to a gene.

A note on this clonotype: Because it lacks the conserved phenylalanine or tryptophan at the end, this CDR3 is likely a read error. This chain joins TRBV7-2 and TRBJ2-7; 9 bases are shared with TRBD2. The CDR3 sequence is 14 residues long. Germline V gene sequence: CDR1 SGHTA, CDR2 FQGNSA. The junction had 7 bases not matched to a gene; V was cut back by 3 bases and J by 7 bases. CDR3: CASSFRQAGGEQYI. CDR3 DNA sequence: TGTGCCAGCAGCTTTCGGCAAGCGGGGGGAGAGCAGTACATC.

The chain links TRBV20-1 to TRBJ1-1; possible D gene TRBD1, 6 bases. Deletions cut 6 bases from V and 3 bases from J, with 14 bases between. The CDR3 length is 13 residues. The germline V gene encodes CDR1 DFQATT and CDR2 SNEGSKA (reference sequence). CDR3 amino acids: CSARIQGDTEAFF. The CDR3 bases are TGCAGTGCAAGAATACAGGGCGACACTGAAGCTTTCTTT.

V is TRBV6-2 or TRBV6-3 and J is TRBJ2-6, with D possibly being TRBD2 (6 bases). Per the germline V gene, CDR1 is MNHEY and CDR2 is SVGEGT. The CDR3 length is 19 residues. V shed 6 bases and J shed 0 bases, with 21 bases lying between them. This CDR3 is CASRKLGGRSVSGANVLTF. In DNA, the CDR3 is TGTGCCAGCAGGAAGTTGGGGGGACGGAGCGTCTCTGGGGCCAACGTCCTGACTTTC.

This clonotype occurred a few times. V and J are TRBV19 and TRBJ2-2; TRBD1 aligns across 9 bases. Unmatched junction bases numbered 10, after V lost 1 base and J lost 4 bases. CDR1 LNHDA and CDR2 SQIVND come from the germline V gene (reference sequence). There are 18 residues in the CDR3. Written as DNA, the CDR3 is TGTGCCAGTAGTATAGTTTGGGCGGGACAGGGAGTCACCGGGGAGCTGTTTTTT. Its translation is CASSIVWAGQGVTGELFF. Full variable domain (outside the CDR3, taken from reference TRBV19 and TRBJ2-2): DGGITQSPKYLFRKEGQNVTLSCEQNLNHDAMYWYRQDPGQGLRLIYYSQIVNDFQKGDIAEGYSVSREKKESFPLTVTSAQKNPTAFYLCASSIVWAGQGVTGELFFGEGSRLTVL.

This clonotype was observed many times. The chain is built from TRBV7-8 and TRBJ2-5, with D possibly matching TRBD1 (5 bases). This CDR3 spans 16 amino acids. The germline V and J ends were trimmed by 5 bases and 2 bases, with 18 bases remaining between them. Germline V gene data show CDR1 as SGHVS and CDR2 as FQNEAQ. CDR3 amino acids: CASSTSGSGPQETQYF. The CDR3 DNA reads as TGTGCCAGCAGCACCTCAGGGTCGGGCCCGCAAGAGACCCAGTACTTC.

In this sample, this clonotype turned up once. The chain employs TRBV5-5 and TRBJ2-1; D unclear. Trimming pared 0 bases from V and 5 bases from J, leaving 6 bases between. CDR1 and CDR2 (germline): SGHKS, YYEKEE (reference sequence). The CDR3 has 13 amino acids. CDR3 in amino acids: CASSLGVHNEQFF. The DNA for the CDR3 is TGTGCCAGCAGCTTGGGTGTACACAATGAGCAGTTCTTC.

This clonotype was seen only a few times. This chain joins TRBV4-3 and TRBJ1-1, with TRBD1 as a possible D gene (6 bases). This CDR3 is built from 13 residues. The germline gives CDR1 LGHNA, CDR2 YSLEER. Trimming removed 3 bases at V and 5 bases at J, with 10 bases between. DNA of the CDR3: TGCGCCAGCAGCCAGCAGGGGCGGACTGAAGCTTTCTTT. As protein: CASSQQGRTEAFF.

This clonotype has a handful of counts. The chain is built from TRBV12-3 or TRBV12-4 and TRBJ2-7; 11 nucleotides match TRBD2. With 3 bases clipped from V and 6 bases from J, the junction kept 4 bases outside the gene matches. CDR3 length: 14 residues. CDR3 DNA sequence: TGTGCCAGCAGTTTGTCTAGCGGGGGGTTCGAGCAGTACTTC. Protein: CASSLSSGGFEQYF.

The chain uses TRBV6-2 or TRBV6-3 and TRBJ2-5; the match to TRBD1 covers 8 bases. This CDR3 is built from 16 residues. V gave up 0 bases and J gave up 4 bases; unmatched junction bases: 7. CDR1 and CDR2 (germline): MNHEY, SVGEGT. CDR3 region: CASSYSRGTGGETQYF. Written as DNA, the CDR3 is TGTGCCAGCAGTTACTCGAGGGGGACAGGAGGAGAGACCCAGTACTTC.

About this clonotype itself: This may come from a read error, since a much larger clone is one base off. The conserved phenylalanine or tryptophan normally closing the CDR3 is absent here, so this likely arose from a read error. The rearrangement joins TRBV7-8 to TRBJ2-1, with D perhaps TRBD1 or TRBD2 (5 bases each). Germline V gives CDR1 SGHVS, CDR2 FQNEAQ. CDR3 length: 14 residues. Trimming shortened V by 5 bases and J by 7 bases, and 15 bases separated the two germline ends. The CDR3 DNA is TGTGCCAGCAGCCCTCGGGGCGCTTGGAATGAGCAGTTCTTA. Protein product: CASSPRGAWNEQFL.

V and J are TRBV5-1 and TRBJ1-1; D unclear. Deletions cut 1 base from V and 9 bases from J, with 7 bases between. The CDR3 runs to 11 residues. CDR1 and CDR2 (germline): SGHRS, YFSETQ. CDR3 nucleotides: TGCGCCAGCAGCTTGAATCTCCAAGCTTTCTTT. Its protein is CASSLNLQAFF.

The CDR3 here is CASSPQGANTEAFF. As DNA, the CDR3 is TGTGCCAGCAGTCCACAGGGGGCGAACACTGAAGCTTTCTTT. This sequence joins TRBV6-6 and TRBJ1-1, with TRBD1 matching over 9 bases. The germline gives CDR1 MNHNY, CDR2 SVGAGI (reference sequence). V trimming: 5 bases; J trimming: 1 base; junction bases outside the gene matches: 2. The CDR3 is 14 residues long.

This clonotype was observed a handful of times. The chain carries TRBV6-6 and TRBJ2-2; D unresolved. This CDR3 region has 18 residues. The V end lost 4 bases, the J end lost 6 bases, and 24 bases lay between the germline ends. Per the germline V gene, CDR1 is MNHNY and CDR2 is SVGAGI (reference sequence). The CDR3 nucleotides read TGTGCCAGCAGTTTGACTCCCTTTCAAACTCTCCGGGCCGGGGAGCTGTTTTTT. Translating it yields CASSLTPFQTLRAGELFF.

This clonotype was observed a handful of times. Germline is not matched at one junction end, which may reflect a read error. CDR3 DNA: TGTGCCAGCAGTCTCTCCGGACAGGGGAAACTCTTT. This translates into CASSLSGQGKLF. V gene TRBV2 combines with J gene TRBJ1-1, with TRBD1 matching over 9 bases. The germline gives CDR1 SNHLY, CDR2 FYNNEI. CDR3 length: 12 amino acids.